Presented here are 23 T cell receptor beta chains from one specimen sequenced in a study of T cell responses to AZD1222 COVID-19 vaccine. Generated by immunoSEQ multiplex PCR, the TCRdb table keeps only in-frame clones and is missing some. The table shows 200,000 or so clones, with around 90% occurring only once. This sample comprised peripheral blood, obtained on day 0 of AZD1222 vaccination. These receptors were obtained from an adult in good health.

The CDR3 coding sequence is TGTGCCACCAGTGATGCGGAGGGGTGGGAGGACAATCAGCCCCAGCATTTT. This codes for CATSDAEGWEDNQPQHF. This chain joins TRBV24-1 and TRBJ1-5; D might be TRBD1 (5 bases). The CDR3 is 17 residues long. The V end was cut by 3 bases, the J end by 3 bases, with 17 bases between. Germline-derived CDR1 and CDR2 are KGHDR and SFDVKD.

The chain is built from TRBV24-1 and TRBJ2-2, with no clear D. The CDR3 is 14 residues long. Per the germline V gene, CDR1 is KGHDR and CDR2 is SFDVKD. Trimming took 4 bases from V and 3 from J, leaving 8 bases between them. The DNA of the CDR3 is TGTGCCACCAGTGACCCTAAAGACACCGGGGAGCTGTTTTTT. This codes for CATSDPKDTGELFF.

The chain carries TRBV7-2 and TRBJ2-1; TRBD2 might be the D (5 bases). CDR1 SGHTA and CDR2 FQGNSA come from the germline V gene. The CDR3 loop spans 14 amino acids. V lost 5 bases, J lost 6 bases, and 14 bases lay in between. In DNA form, the CDR3 reads TGTGCCAGCAGCCCCCGGGGTGGGGTCAATGAGCAGTTCTTC. Its translation is CASSPRGGVNEQFF.

The chain combines TRBV27 with TRBJ2-7; D may match TRBD1 or TRBD2 (5 bases each). The CDR3 totals 18 residues. Trimming pared 5 bases from V and 0 bases from J, leaving 23 bases between. Germline-derived CDR1 and CDR2 are MNHEY and SMNVEV (reference sequence). The CDR3 nucleotides read TGTGCCAGCAGTCCCGATAGGAGACCGGGACGGGACTCCTACGAGCAGTACTTC. This gives the protein CASSPDRRPGRDSYEQYF.

This clone was seen a few times. The chain joins TRBV30 to TRBJ1-5; D remains unclear. The CDR3 consists of 12 residues. V lost 5 bases and J 4 bases, leaving 9 bases between the germline ends. Germline assignment: CDR1 GTSNPN and CDR2 SVGIG (reference sequence). The CDR3, as DNA: TGTGCCTGGGCACGACCAAATCAGCCCCAGCATTTT. It specifies CAWARPNQPQHF. The full variable domain, with the rest looked up from reference TRBV30 and TRBJ1-5, is SQTIHQWPATLVQPVGSPLSLECTVEGTSNPNLYWYRQAAGRGLQLLFYSVGIGQISSEVPQNLSASRPQDRQFILSSKKLLLSDSGFYLCAWARPNQPQHFGDGTRLSIL.

This clone was picked up one time. This sequence joins TRBV6-5 and TRBJ2-2; possible D gene TRBD1, 5 bases. V lost 10 bases and J lost 6, with 21 bases in between. Germline-derived CDR1 and CDR2 are MNHEY and SVGAGI. The CDR3 is 15 amino acids. The CDR3 sequence: CATKRYETGAGELFF. The CDR3 nucleotides are TGTGCCACAAAACGATACGAAACAGGAGCCGGGGAGCTGTTTTTT.

The J gene is TRBJ1-2, the V gene TRBV28; TRBD1 is a possible D gene (6 bases). The V and J ends lost 6 bases and 14 bases respectively, with 16 bases between them. Per the germline V gene, CDR1 is MDHEN and CDR2 is SYDVKM. The CDR3 extends over 11 amino acids. CDR3 sequence: CASRWSGAPTF. The CDR3 region has the DNA TGTGCCAGCAGGTGGTCGGGGGCGCCGACCTTC.

V gene TRBV12-3 or TRBV12-4 combines with J gene TRBJ2-7; 12 bases match TRBD2. V lost 10 bases to trimming and J lost 5 bases; unmatched junction nucleotides: 6. The CDR3 extends over 13 amino acids. The CDR3 sequence is CATRLAGEHEQYF. In DNA, the CDR3 is TGTGCCACCCGACTAGCGGGGGAACACGAGCAGTACTTC.

V and J are TRBV30 and TRBJ1-4, with D possibly TRBD1 on 5 matching bases. Germline V gene sequence: CDR1 GTSNPN, CDR2 SVGIG (reference sequence). The germline V and J ends were trimmed by 2 bases and 8 bases, with 15 bases remaining between them. CDR3 length: 14 residues. DNA of the CDR3: TGTGCCTGGAGTCGCGGGGCAGGGCGGGAAAAACTGTTTTTT. This gives the protein CAWSRGAGREKLFF.

The rearrangement joins TRBV7-9 to TRBJ2-7, with 12 positions matching TRBD1. V trimming: 5 bases; J trimming: 2 bases; junction bases outside the gene matches: 16. The CDR3 runs 19 residues. Germline CDR1 reads SEHNR; CDR2 reads FQNEAQ (reference sequence). CDR3 coding DNA: TGTGCCAGCAGCCCACTCTCCGGGACAGGGGGCAGAGACCCCTACGAGCAGTACTTC. The encoded protein is CASSPLSGTGGRDPYEQYF.

The V gene is TRBV11-1, the J gene TRBJ2-5; tentatively, D is TRBD2 (7 bases). Germline CDR1 SGHAT, CDR2 FQDESV (reference sequence). Trimming took 5 bases from V and 4 from J, leaving 20 bases between them. The CDR3 runs to 16 residues. In DNA, the CDR3 is TGTGCCAGCAGCCCCCCAGGGGCGGGAGCCCGAGAGACCCAGTACTTC. It yields the protein CASSPPGAGARETQYF.

The chain links TRBV6-5 to TRBJ1-4; TRBD1 matches 7 bases. V lost 6 bases, J lost 2 bases, and 3 bases stayed unmatched. The CDR3 length is 14 residues. Germline V gives CDR1 MNHEY, CDR2 SVGAGI. The CDR3 here is CASRPRGTNEKLFF. CDR3 DNA sequence: TGTGCCAGCAGACCCAGGGGGACTAATGAAAAACTGTTTTTT.

This rearrangement joins TRBV24-1 to TRBJ1-2, with unresolved D. This CDR3 has 13 amino acids. Germline CDR1 and CDR2: KGHDR and SFDVKD. The V end was cut by 4 bases, the J end by 4 bases, with 9 bases between. The CDR3 bases are TGTGCCACCAGTGACGACGGTCTCTATGGCTACACCTTC. It encodes CATSDDGLYGYTF.

This clone came up a few times. The chain is built from TRBV28 and TRBJ2-7; 9 positions agree with TRBD2. The germline V gene encodes CDR1 MDHEN and CDR2 SYDVKM. The CDR3 sequence is 14 residues long. Trimming cost V 6 bases and J 2 bases; bases outside gene matches: 5. The CDR3 loop reads CASSTSGRTYEQYF. The CDR3 DNA follows: TGTGCCAGCAGCACCAGCGGGAGGACCTACGAGCAGTACTTC.

This clone has a single count. The J gene is TRBJ1-2, the V gene TRBV30; 7 positions match TRBD1. From germline, CDR1 is GTSNPN and CDR2 SVGIG (reference sequence). The CDR3 spans 12 residues. J lost 4 bases, V lost 6 bases, and 5 bases had no gene match. The CDR3 DNA reads as TGTGCCTGCCACAGGGGCACCTATGGCTACACCTTC. It specifies CACHRGTYGYTF.

The chain recombines TRBV12-3 or TRBV12-4 with TRBJ1-1; D remains unclear. Trimming removed 6 bases at V and 2 bases at J, with 10 bases between. The length of the CDR3 is 13 residues. The CDR3 DNA follows: TGTGCCAGCAGCCTTGGCGGCAACACTGAAGCTTTCTTT. This codes for CASSLGGNTEAFF.

The chain has TRBV6-5 and TRBJ2-7, with a possible D match to TRBD1 (6 bases). The CDR3 spans 14 residues. Germline lookup yields CDR1 MNHEY and CDR2 SVGAGI. Deletions cut 2 bases from V and 5 bases from J, with 13 bases between. Written as DNA, the CDR3 is TGTGCCAGCAGTTACGGCTCAGGGGTCCACGAGCAGTACTTC. This gives the protein CASSYGSGVHEQYF.

This clone was seen only a few times. The rearrangement uses TRBV5-4 and TRBJ2-7; 9 bases map to TRBD1. J gave up 4 bases and V 2 bases, and 10 bases lay outside the gene matches. CDR1 SGHNT and CDR2 YYREEE come from the germline V gene (reference sequence). The CDR3 consists of 16 residues. The CDR3 here is CASSLDLQGASYEQYF. The CDR3 DNA sequence: TGTGCCAGCAGCTTAGACCTACAGGGGGCGTCATACGAGCAGTACTTC.

This clone is a singleton in its sample. This chain joins TRBV19 and TRBJ2-3, with 11 bases matching TRBD2. J lost 4 bases, V lost 4 bases, and 7 bases had no gene match. The CDR3 is 16 residues long. Germline-derived CDR1 and CDR2 are LNHDA and SQIVND (reference sequence). The CDR3 region is CASSRNSGGASDTQYF. The CDR3, as DNA: TGTGCCAGTAGTAGAAATAGCGGGGGGGCCTCAGATACGCAGTATTTT.

The chain couples TRBV5-6 to TRBJ2-1; D is unresolved. Trimming stripped 2 bases from V and 0 bases from J, with 15 bases between. Germline lookup yields CDR1 SGHDT and CDR2 YYEEEE. CDR3 length: 17 residues. The CDR3 sequence: CASSLWIRPLSYNEQFF. The DNA for the CDR3 is TGTGCCAGCAGCTTATGGATTCGGCCCCTCTCCTACAATGAGCAGTTCTTC.

The chain couples TRBV18 to TRBJ2-1; D perhaps matches TRBD2 (6 bases). Between the trimmed V and J ends, which lost 6 bases and 3 bases, there was a span of 12 bases. In germline, CDR1 is KGHSH, CDR2 LQKENI. This CDR3 is built from 14 residues. CDR3: CASSLARLYNEQFF. Written as DNA, the CDR3 is TGTGCCAGCTCTCTAGCGAGACTCTACAATGAGCAGTTCTTC.

The chain links TRBV24-1 to TRBJ2-2; maybe TRBD1 (7 bases). The CDR3 sequence is 18 residues long. Per the germline V gene, CDR1 is KGHDR and CDR2 is SFDVKD. The V end lost 1 base, the J end lost 0 bases, and 14 bases lay between the germline ends. CDR3 nucleotide sequence: TGTGCCACCAGTGATTTACGACAGGGAGGTACGAACACCGGGGAGCTGTTTTTT. This sequence encodes CATSDLRQGGTNTGELFF.

V and J are TRBV6-5 and TRBJ1-5; D unresolved. V was cut by 0 bases and J by 6 bases, with 6 bases left in between. The V gene's germline CDR1 is MNHEY and CDR2 SVGAGI. The CDR3 is 13 amino acids. The CDR3 region has the DNA TGTGCCAGCAGTTACTCGATTGGTCAGCCCCAGCATTTT. Amino acids: CASSYSIGQPQHF.